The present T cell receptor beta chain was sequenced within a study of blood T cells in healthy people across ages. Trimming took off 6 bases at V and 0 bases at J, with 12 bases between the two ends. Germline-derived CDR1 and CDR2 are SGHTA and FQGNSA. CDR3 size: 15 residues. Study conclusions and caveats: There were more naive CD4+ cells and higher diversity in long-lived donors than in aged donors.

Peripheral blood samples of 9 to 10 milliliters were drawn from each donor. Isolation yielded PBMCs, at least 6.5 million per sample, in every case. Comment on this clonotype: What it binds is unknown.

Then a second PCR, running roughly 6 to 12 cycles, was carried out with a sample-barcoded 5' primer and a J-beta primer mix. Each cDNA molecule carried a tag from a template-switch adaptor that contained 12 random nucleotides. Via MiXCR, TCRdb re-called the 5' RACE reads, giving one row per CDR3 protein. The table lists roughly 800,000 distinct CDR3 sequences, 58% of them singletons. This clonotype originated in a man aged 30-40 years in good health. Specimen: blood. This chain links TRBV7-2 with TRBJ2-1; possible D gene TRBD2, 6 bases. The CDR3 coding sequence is TGTGCCAGCAGACCGGGACTTTACTCCTACAATGAGCAGTTCTTC. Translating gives CASRPGLYSYNEQFF.